The 23 T cell receptor gamma chains below come from one sample, sequenced in a study of gamma delta lymphoproliferative disorders and STAT genes. Sequencing used genomic DNA taken from PBMCs of patients and controls. TCRdb reanalysed the multiplex PCR reads via CATT. The data show around 5,000 gamma-chain clones, under 9% seen once. The specimen sequenced was blood. The receptors were gathered from a human donor in good health.

A few counts support this clone. V is TRGV2 and J is TRGJ1 or TRGJ2. TCRdb is silent on the J gene; assignment here came from matching the DNA to germline. This CDR3 is built from 15 residues. In germline, CDR1 is EGSNGY, CDR2 YDSYNSKV. Germline trimming cut 0 bases from V and 0 bases from J; bases unmatched to any gene: 5. CDR3 sequence: CATWDGPRNYYKKLF. The DNA for the CDR3 is TGTGCCACCTGGGACGGGCCTCGGAATTATTATAAGAAACTCTTT.

This clone is medium-sized by share. The chain couples TRGV4 to TRGJ1 or TRGJ2. The J gene is not listed in TCRdb, so it was assigned here from a DNA match to germline. CDR3 length: 13 amino acids. Germline V CDR1 and CDR2: EGSTGY, YDSYTSSV. Trimming at V came to 4 bases and at J to 7 bases, leaving 10 bases not matched to a gene. The CDR3: CATWDGRLYKKLF. In DNA form, the CDR3 reads TGTGCCACCTGGGACGGGCGTCTATATAAGAAACTCTTT.

No call exists for the J gene, whereas the V gene is TRGV4. This CDR3 is built from 14 residues. Germline V gives CDR1 EGSTGY, CDR2 YDSYTSSV. CDR3 nucleotide sequence: TGTGCCACCTGGGAACCGGGGCGGCAGGGGGGGGAACTCTTT. It encodes CATWEPGRQGGELF.

Judged by abundance, this clone is medium-sized (0.01 to 0.1%). The chain combines TRGV10 with TRGJ1 or TRGJ2. The J gene is not listed in TCRdb, so it was assigned here from a DNA match to germline. TRGV10 is an open reading frame whose function is uncertain. V dropped 8 bases and J dropped 0; count of bases not matched to a gene: 11. The CDR3 contains 15 residues. Here the CDR3 reads CAAWGNSSNYYKKLF. The CDR3 DNA reads as TGTGCTGCGTGGGGAAATTCATCGAATTATTATAAGAAACTCTTT.

This clone rates as medium-sized. The V gene is TRGV10, the J gene TRGJP1. No J gene was available from TCRdb, and it was assigned here by a germline match of the DNA. TRGV10 is filed as an ORF, its function uncertain. J was trimmed by 0 bases and V by 12 bases; bases with no gene match: 8. The CDR3 sequence is 14 residues long. The CDR3 reads CAAGFNTTGWFKIF. CDR3 DNA: TGTGCTGCAGGGTTTAATACCACTGGTTGGTTCAAGATATTT.

This clone occurred many times. This chain uses TRGV9 with TRGJP2. In the absence of a J gene in TCRdb, the DNA was matched to germline to assign it here. The germline V gene has CDR1 GITISATS and CDR2 ISYDGTV (reference sequence). The CDR3 sequence is 13 residues long. V lost 3 bases, J lost 6 bases, and 4 bases stayed unmatched. In DNA, the CDR3 is TGTGCCTTGTGGGAGTTCTGTGATTGGATCAAGACGTTT. It is translated as CALWEFCDWIKTF.

This clone is medium-sized by share. This sequence joins TRGV10 and TRGJP1. TCRdb carries no J gene annotation; the J gene was assigned here by matching the DNA with germline. TRGV10 is an ORF; its function is uncertain. J lost 0 bases, V lost 8 bases, and 7 bases had no gene match. This CDR3 contains 15 residues. CDR3 protein: CAAWDTYTTGWFKIF. CDR3 DNA sequence: TGTGCTGCGTGGGACACCTATACCACTGGTTGGTTCAAGATATTT.

In its sample, this clone is medium-sized. This chain connects TRGV11 to TRGJP1. The J gene was missing in TCRdb and was found by matching the end of the DNA to germline. TRGV11 is given ORF status, its function remaining uncertain. The J segment lost 0 bases and the V segment lost 0 bases, leaving 7 bases of the junction unmatched. The CDR3 spans 18 residues. CDR3 sequence (DNA): TGTGCCTGCTGGATTAGGCACGCCCGGGATACCACTGGTTGGTTCAAGATATTT. It yields the protein CACWIRHARDTTGWFKIF.

This clone was observed many times. V usage is TRGV9 and J usage is TRGJP2. The J gene, not given by TCRdb, was assigned here from a germline match of the nucleotide sequence. Germline V gene lookup returns CDR1 GITISATS and CDR2 ISYDGTV (reference sequence). This CDR3 is built from 18 residues. Losses at the gene ends were 0 bases for V and 1 base for J; bases not matched to a gene: 11. CDR3 in amino acids: CALWEVRGEGSSDWIKTF. The CDR3 DNA follows: TGTGCCTTGTGGGAGGTGCGCGGGGAGGGTAGTAGTGATTGGATCAAGACGTTT.

This clone is medium-sized within its sample. The V call is TRGV4, the J call TRGJ1 or TRGJ2. As TCRdb names no J gene, one was assigned here on the basis of a DNA match to germline. V shed 0 bases, J shed 12 bases, and the junction held 5 bases outside the gene matches. Germline CDR1 and CDR2: EGSTGY and YDSYTSSV. The CDR3 contains 11 residues. The CDR3 DNA sequence: TGTGCCACCTGGGATGGGGAAGGGAAACTCTTT. Translation gives CATWDGEGKLF.

This clone ranks as medium-sized. V is TRGV3 and J is TRGJ1 or TRGJ2. The J gene is not listed in TCRdb, so it was assigned here from a DNA match to germline. Germline assignment: CDR1 VTNTFY and CDR2 YDVSTARD (reference sequence). Losses at the gene ends were 1 base for V and 6 bases for J; bases not matched to a gene: 3. This CDR3 spans 12 amino acids. In nucleotides, the CDR3 is TGTGCCACCTGGGACAGTTTTTATAAGAAACTCTTT. It yields the protein CATWDSFYKKLF.

By proportion, this clone is medium-sized. V usage is TRGV8 and J usage is TRGJ1 or TRGJ2. In the absence of a J gene in TCRdb, the DNA was matched to germline to assign it here. The CDR3 extends over 11 amino acids. The germline V gene encodes CDR1 VENAVY and CDR2 YDSYNSRV. Germline trimming cut 12 bases from V and 12 bases from J; bases unmatched to any gene: 17. The CDR3, as DNA: TGTGCCCCCAGAAGCGCAGTAGGGAAACTCTTT. Amino acid sequence: CAPRSAVGKLF.

This clone ranks as medium-sized. The V gene is TRGV2, the J gene TRGJP2. The J gene is not listed in TCRdb, so it was assigned here from a DNA match to germline. The CDR3 consists of 16 residues. V lost 0 bases and J lost 0; bases outside the gene matches: 4. Per the germline V gene, CDR1 is EGSNGY and CDR2 is YDSYNSKV. CDR3: CATWDGNYSSDWIKTF. The CDR3 DNA is TGTGCCACCTGGGACGGGAACTATAGTAGTGATTGGATCAAGACGTTT.

This clone came up a few times. The chain recombines TRGV8 with TRGJP1. No J gene is reported in TCRdb; it was inferred here by comparing the DNA with germline. The junction had 3 bases not matched to a gene; V was cut back by 6 bases and J by 5 bases. The CDR3 has 12 residues. Germline CDR1 VENAVY, CDR2 YDSYNSRV. The CDR3 sequence is CATWSTGWFKIF. DNA of the CDR3: TGTGCCACCTGGTCGACTGGTTGGTTCAAGATATTT.

This clone qualifies as medium-sized. This sequence joins TRGV2 and TRGJ1 or TRGJ2. Matching the DNA to germline supplied the J gene, which TCRdb does not give. Germline CDR1 EGSNGY, CDR2 YDSYNSKV. The CDR3 consists of 17 residues. The ends lost 0 bases at V and 1 base at J; junction bases unmatched: 12. CDR3 DNA: TGTGCCACCTGGGACGGGCCGAAACCTACCAATTATTATAAGAAACTCTTT. Translated: CATWDGPKPTNYYKKLF.

Relative to its sample, this clone is medium-sized. The rearrangement joins TRGV10 to TRGJ1 or TRGJ2. The J gene was missing in TCRdb and was found by matching the end of the DNA to germline. TRGV10 is identified as an open reading frame with a role that is uncertain. This CDR3 contains 9 residues. The V and J ends lost 8 bases and 9 bases, in that order; junction bases with no gene match: 2. The CDR3 nucleotides read TGTGCTGCGTGGGGTAAGAAACTCTTT. Its translation is CAAWGKKLF.

This clone is labeled medium-sized. This chain links TRGV3 with TRGJP1. The J gene is absent in TCRdb and was assigned here via DNA matching to germline. V shed 5 bases, J shed 6 bases, and the junction held 9 bases outside the gene matches. The CDR3 covers 14 residues. Germline-derived CDR1 and CDR2 are VTNTFY and YDVSTARD (reference sequence). CDR3 loop: CATWAQDPGWFKIF. CDR3 in DNA: TGTGCCACCTGGGCCCAGGACCCTGGTTGGTTCAAGATATTT.

By share of the sample, this clone is medium-sized. CDR3 amino acids: CATWDRYSSDWIKTF. For the CDR3, the DNA is TGTGCCACCTGGGACAGATATAGTAGTGATTGGATCAAGACGTTT. The chain uses TRGV3 and TRGJP2. Because TCRdb records no J gene, it was assigned here through a match of the DNA to germline. The CDR3 extends over 15 amino acids. Trimming took 1 base from V and 0 from J; bases not matched to a gene: 2. From germline, CDR1 is VTNTFY and CDR2 YDVSTARD (reference sequence).

In this sample, this clone is medium-sized. Other DNA sequences in the same sample also yield this CDR3. The chain is built from TRGV4 and TRGJ1 or TRGJ2. TCRdb records no J gene; here it was assigned by comparing the DNA to germline. Germline V gene lookup returns CDR1 EGSTGY and CDR2 YDSYTSSV. The V and J ends lost 0 bases and 0 bases, in that order; junction bases with no gene match: 2. CDR3 length: 14 amino acids. The CDR3 nucleotides read TGTGCCACCTGGGATGGGCTGAATTATTATAAGAAACTCTTT. It specifies CATWDGLNYYKKLF.

Worth noting for this clone: No DNA is shown, since the ends of the CDR3 on it are uncertain; the CDR3 is the one TCRdb lists. No J gene was named, though the V gene is TRGV11. TRGV11 is identified as an open reading frame with a role that is uncertain. The CDR3 has 19 residues if both end residues are counted. This CDR3 is CTTVPAGLAIISGLLKKLF.

This clone has at least ten counts. V is TRGV9 and J is TRGJ1 or TRGJ2. TCRdb offers no J gene call, so here the DNA was matched to germline to obtain one. This CDR3 is built from 13 residues. Germline assignment: CDR1 GITISATS and CDR2 ISYDGTV (reference sequence). Trimming cost V 2 bases and J 3 bases; bases outside gene matches: 4. The CDR3 DNA follows: TGTGCCTTGTGGGAGGCCTTTTATTATAAGAAACTCTTT. Its protein is CALWEAFYYKKLF.

This clone is categorized as medium-sized (0.01 to 0.1%). The genes are TRGV4 and TRGJ1 or TRGJ2. TCRdb is silent on the J gene; assignment here came from matching the DNA to germline. The V segment lost 0 bases and the J segment 0 bases; nucleotides outside the gene matches: 5. The CDR3 covers 15 residues. Germline-derived CDR1 and CDR2 are EGSTGY and YDSYTSSV. CDR3 in amino acids: CATWDGPENYYKKLF. The CDR3 nucleotides are TGTGCCACCTGGGATGGGCCCGAGAATTATTATAAGAAACTCTTT.

By sample fraction, this clone is large. The same CDR3 is also encoded by other DNA sequences in this sample. This chain connects TRGV10 to TRGJP1. TCRdb records no J gene; here it was assigned by comparing the DNA to germline. Being an ORF, TRGV10 has a function that is uncertain. This CDR3 has 13 amino acids. V lost 8 bases to trimming and J lost 0 bases; unmatched junction nucleotides: 1. The CDR3 sequence: CAAWDTTGWFKIF. The CDR3 nucleotides are TGTGCTGCGTGGGATACCACTGGTTGGTTCAAGATATTT.